This T cell receptor beta chain derives from a study of blood T cells in healthy people across ages. In the study overall: Template switching retrieved approximately one barcoded beta molecule for each two T cells. General observations from the study: Comparison with aged donors showed that long-lived donors had more naive CD4+ cells and higher diversity.

It was with a sample-barcoded 5' primer and a J-beta primer mix that a second PCR of about 6 to 12 cycles was run. TCRdb redid the calling of the 5' RACE reads with MiXCR, one entry per CDR3 protein. Of about 1.8 million distinct CDR3 sequences in the sample, 49% were seen once. Points on this clonotype: Its antigen is unknown.

The draw of peripheral blood yielded approximately 11 milliliters from each donor. Per-sample yields of isolated PBMCs were at least 6.5 million. The sample comprised blood. This clonotype was obtained from a woman aged 40 to 49 in good health.

The CDR3 region is CASSYRGQGLNTGELFF. CDR3 nucleotide sequence: TGTGCCAGCAGTTACCGGGGACAGGGGTTAAACACCGGGGAGCTGTTTTTT. The chain recombines TRBV6-2 or TRBV6-3 with TRBJ2-2; 10 nucleotides align to TRBD1. V dropped 2 bases and J dropped 2; count of bases not matched to a gene: 5. The germline V gene encodes CDR1 MNHEY and CDR2 SVGEGT. The CDR3 consists of 17 residues.